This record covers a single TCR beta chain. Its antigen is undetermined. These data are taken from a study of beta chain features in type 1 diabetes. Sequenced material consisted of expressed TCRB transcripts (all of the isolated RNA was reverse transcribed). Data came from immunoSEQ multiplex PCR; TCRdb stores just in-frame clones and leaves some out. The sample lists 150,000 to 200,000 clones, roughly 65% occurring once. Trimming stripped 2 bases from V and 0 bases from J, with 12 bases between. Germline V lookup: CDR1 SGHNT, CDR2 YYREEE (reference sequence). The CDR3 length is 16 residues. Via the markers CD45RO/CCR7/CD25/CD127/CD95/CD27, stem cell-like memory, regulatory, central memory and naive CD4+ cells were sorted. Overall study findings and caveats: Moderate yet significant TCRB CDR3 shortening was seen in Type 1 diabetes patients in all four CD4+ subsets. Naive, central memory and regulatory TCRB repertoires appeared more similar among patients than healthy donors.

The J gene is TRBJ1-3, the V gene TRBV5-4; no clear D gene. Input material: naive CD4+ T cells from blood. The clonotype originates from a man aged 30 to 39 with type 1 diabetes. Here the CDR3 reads CASSLEPSRSGNTIYF. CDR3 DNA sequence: TGTGCCAGCAGCTTAGAGCCGAGTCGCTCTGGAAACACCATATATTTT.